Sequencing of this TCR beta chain was carried out in a study of shared clonotypes between healthy human individuals. Clones were sequenced by immunoSEQ multiplex PCR, and TCRdb holds only the in-frame ones, with some missing. The repertoire includes some 1.5 million clones, roughly 95% of them detected once, and 1.2% sits in the top ten. The CDR3 is 15 amino acids. From germline, CDR1 is MDHEN and CDR2 SYDVKM. V gave up 5 bases and J gave up 2 bases, with 15 bases separating them. The clonotype originates from a man aged 30 to 39 in good health. Sequenced sample: naive CD4+ T cells sorted from blood. Sample subset: CD45RA+ positively selected. The chain is built from TRBV28 and TRBJ1-1, with a possible D match to TRBD1 (5 bases). CDR3 residues: CASSQIDRFNTEAFF. DNA of the CDR3: TGTGCCAGCAGTCAAATAGACAGATTTAACACTGAAGCTTTCTTT.